This T cell receptor (beta chain) was sequenced for a study of control samples from healthy donors and cancer patients. Profiling relied on immunoSEQ multiplex PCR, and the TCRdb table lists in-frame clones only, not all of them. Among over 85,000 clones listed, just over 90% were seen once. The CDR3 totals 20 residues. V was clipped by 1 base and J by 1 base, with 22 bases between them. Germline V CDR1 and CDR2: SGHNT, YENEEA. Input material: blood. This TCR was sampled from a woman aged 25 to 39 in good health. The rearrangement uses TRBV11-3 and TRBJ2-2; D is ambiguous. For the CDR3, the DNA is TGTGCCAGCAGCTTAGCCAAGGCTTTCCCCCGCCCCCTGAACACCGGGGAGCTGTTTTTT. Encoded protein: CASSLAKAFPRPLNTGELFF. Together with reference TRBV11-3 and TRBJ2-2, the CDR3 gives the full variable domain: EAGVVQSPRYKIIEKKQPVAFWCNPISGHNTLYWYLQNLGQGPELLIRYENEEAVDDSQLPKDRFSAERLKGVDSTLKIQPAELGDSAVYLCASSLAKAFPRPLNTGELFFGEGSRLTVL.